The rows below give T cell receptor beta chains drawn from one sample of a study of cytomegalovirus exposure and HLA in healthy donors. TCRdb's table, derived via immunoSEQ multiplex PCR, lists solely in-frame clones and lacks some. The table includes 150,000 to 200,000 clones, around 73% detected once. Sequencing used PBMCs. The receptors derive from a male donor in good health and CMV-seronegative. Both conserved end residues are part of each CDR3. D genes are given only for firm matches. Size is stated for part of the rows, as once, few or many counts, or as a class when the clone is expanded.

J: TRBJ1-6
D: .
size: .
V: TRBV15
CDR3: CATSRAGHTNSPLHF
DNA: TGTGCCACCAGCAGAGCGGGACACACGAATTCACCCCTCCACTTT

J: TRBJ2-2
D: .
size: .
V: TRBV4-2
CDR3: CASSHPRESGTGELFF
DNA: TGTGCCAGCAGCCACCCCCGTGAATCGGGCACCGGGGAGCTGTTTTTT

J: TRBJ2-6
D: .
size: few
V: TRBV7-9
CDR3: CASSPKLRNSGANVLTF
DNA: TGTGCCAGCAGCCCTAAGCTGCGGAACTCTGGGGCCAACGTCCTGACTTTC

J: TRBJ2-7
D: TRBD1
size: few
V: TRBV19
CDR3: CASSIVLGQVYEQYF
DNA: TGTGCCAGTAGTATAGTCTTGGGACAGGTGTACGAGCAGTACTTC

J: TRBJ1-2
D: .
size: few
V: TRBV6-5
CDR3: CASSYVSLGTPYGYTF
DNA: TGTGCCAGCAGTTACGTCTCGCTCGGGACACCCTATGGCTACACCTTC

J: TRBJ2-5
D: TRBD2
size: .
V: TRBV13
CDR3: CASSLGGSRETQYF
DNA: TGTGCCAGCAGCTTGGGCGGGAGTCGGGAGACCCAGTACTTC

J: TRBJ2-7
D: .
size: .
V: TRBV2
CDR3: CASSYYFDLPYEQYF
DNA: TGTGCCAGCAGTTACTATTTCGACTTGCCCTACGAGCAGTACTTC

J: TRBJ1-1
D: .
size: few
V: TRBV20-1
CDR3: CSVEVATEAFF
DNA: TGCAGTGTCGAGGTCGCCACTGAAGCTTTCTTT

J: TRBJ1-4
D: TRBD1
size: .
V: TRBV7-9
CDR3: CASSSAGTGNEKLFF
DNA: TGTGCCAGCAGCTCCGCCGGGACAGGGAATGAAAAACTGTTTTTT

J: TRBJ1-2
D: .
size: few
V: TRBV6-1
CDR3: CASTSDRPGNYGYTF
DNA: TGTGCCAGCACCTCTGACAGGCCGGGGAACTATGGCTACACCTTC

J: TRBJ2-7
D: TRBD1
size: few
V: TRBV11-1
CDR3: CASSSPGQGKNEQYF
DNA: TGTGCCAGCAGCTCCCCGGGACAGGGAAAAAACGAGCAGTACTTC

J: TRBJ2-5
D: .
size: .
V: TRBV9
CDR3: CASSSPPRSGQETQYF
DNA: TGTGCCAGCAGCTCCCCCCCGAGAAGCGGTCAAGAGACCCAGTACTTC

J: TRBJ2-3
D: .
size: .
V: TRBV9
CDR3: CASSPGGLPSSDTQYF
DNA: TGTGCCAGCAGCCCAGGGGGACTCCCCTCGTCGGATACGCAGTATTTT

J: TRBJ1-1
D: TRBD1
size: .
V: TRBV4-3
CDR3: CASSQDSAPGGHTEAFF
DNA: TGCGCCAGCAGCCAAGATTCTGCCCCAGGGGGCCACACTGAAGCTTTCTTT

J: TRBJ1-3
D: .
size: .
V: TRBV14
CDR3: CASSQQVSGNTIYF
DNA: TGTGCCAGCAGCCAACAGGTCTCTGGAAACACCATATATTTT

J: TRBJ1-5
D: .
size: .
V: TRBV4-2
CDR3: CASSPAGGDQPQHF
DNA: TGTGCCAGCAGCCCCGCCGGGGGTGATCAGCCCCAGCATTTT

J: TRBJ1-1
D: .
size: .
V: TRBV6-1
CDR3: CASSDGAEITEAFF
DNA: TGTGCCAGCAGTGATGGGGCGGAGATCACTGAAGCTTTCTTT

J: TRBJ2-7
D: .
size: .
V: TRBV9
CDR3: CASSVGADPLDEQYF
DNA: TGTGCCAGCAGCGTAGGAGCGGACCCTCTCGACGAGCAGTACTTC